These 15 T cell receptor beta chains were all obtained from the same sample, sequenced in a study of T-cell memory formation after mild COVID-19 (dated by TCRdb to the early 2020s). Libraries were built with 5' RACE. The instrument was an Illumina NovaSeq 6000. TCRdb reanalyzed the raw reads on its own, using fastp at Q25 for trimming and MiXCR for clone calling, and kept in-frame beta chains. Identical CDR3 protein sequences are pooled into one entry, listed with their most common genes and DNA. This sample holds about 560,000 distinct CDR3 sequences; about 20% were observed only once. About 8.4% of the sample goes to the ten largest clones. The sequenced material came from PBMCs or a T cell subset sorted from them (not recorded which). The receptors derive from an adult woman who had mild COVID-19 (a few samples of this study predate the infection). The sample titles of this study are shuffled in the database, so cell type and time point are left out; the donor was told from shared clones.

The chain has TRBV6-5 and TRBJ1-2; possibly TRBD1 for D (6 bases). The CDR3 is 15 residues long. Germline V gene sequence: CDR1 MNHEY, CDR2 SVGAGI. The ends were cut back, 0 bases at V and 4 bases at J, with 12 bases in the middle. CDR3: CASSYSSGQPYGYTF. The CDR3 DNA reads as TGTGCCAGCAGTTACTCGAGCGGACAGCCCTATGGCTACACCTTC.

In DNA, the CDR3 is TGTGCCAGCAGCTTAGTGGTTACTAGCTCCTACAATGAGCAGTTCTTC. Its translation is CASSLVVTSSYNEQFF. The chain is built from TRBV11-2 and TRBJ2-1; D might be TRBD2 (5 bases). Trimming shortened V by 1 base and J by 0 bases, and 10 bases separated the two germline ends. Germline CDR1 SGHAT, CDR2 FQNNGV. The CDR3 runs 16 residues.

This clonotype came up a few times. The V and J genes are TRBV12-3 or TRBV12-4 and TRBJ1-1; D might be TRBD1 (5 bases). Between the trimmed V and J ends, which lost 2 bases and 1 base, there was a span of 14 bases. This CDR3 spans 16 amino acids. DNA for the CDR3: TGTGCCAGCAGTTTAATCCCGGGGGGGGAGAACACTGAAGCTTTCTTT. It specifies CASSLIPGGENTEAFF.

This chain joins TRBV7-6 and TRBJ2-7; TRBD1 or TRBD2 may be the D gene (5 bases each). This CDR3 spans 16 amino acids. V lost 6 bases and J lost 6, with 24 bases in between. Per germline, CDR1 SGHVS and CDR2 FNYEAQ. CDR3 DNA sequence: TGTGCCAGCAGTGGGATCATGTCGGGGCCTTCTACCGAGCAGTACTTC. The encoded protein is CASSGIMSGPSTEQYF.

This clonotype was picked up a small number of times. The chain combines TRBV5-1 with TRBJ2-1; TRBD2 matches 9 bases. CDR3 length equals 16 residues. Germline-derived CDR1 and CDR2 are SGHRS and YFSETQ. With V trimmed by 4 bases and J by 2 bases, 7 bases remained unmatched. Here the CDR3 DNA reads TGCGCCAGCAGCCGGGTGACTAGCGGTACCTACAATGAGCAGTTCTTC. Translation gives CASSRVTSGTYNEQFF. Based on the CDR3 plus reference TRBV5-1 and TRBJ2-1, the full variable domain is KAGVTQTPRYLIKTRGQQVTLSCSPISGHRSVSWYQQTPGQGLQFLFEYFSETQRNKGNFPGRFSGRQFSNSRSEMNVSTLELGDSALYLCASSRVTSGTYNEQFFGPGTRLTVL.

The rearrangement joins TRBV5-1 to TRBJ2-5, with D perhaps given as TRBD1 or TRBD2 (5 bases each). V was clipped by 4 bases and J by 13 bases, with 17 bases between them. Germline assignment: CDR1 SGHRS and CDR2 YFSETQ. There are 12 residues in the CDR3. This chain's CDR3 is CASSPSEGNGYF. CDR3 coding DNA: TGCGCCAGCAGCCCTTCTGAGGGGAATGGGTACTTC. Using reference TRBV5-1 and TRBJ2-5 for the parts outside the CDR3, the full variable domain is KAGVTQTPRYLIKTRGQQVTLSCSPISGHRSVSWYQQTPGQGLQFLFEYFSETQRNKGNFPGRFSGRQFSNSRSEMNVSTLELGDSALYLCASSPSEGNGYFGPGTRLLVL.

This clonotype was counted between two and nine times. V is TRBV7-8 and J is TRBJ1-1; D call uncertain. This CDR3 spans 12 amino acids. Trimming removed 5 bases at V and 4 bases at J, with 8 bases between. Per germline, CDR1 SGHVS and CDR2 FQNEAQ. In DNA form, the CDR3 reads TGTGCCAGCAGCCCGACCCGCACTGAAGCTTTCTTT. Amino acid sequence: CASSPTRTEAFF.

This clonotype was recorded many times. The chain carries TRBV18 and TRBJ1-2, with D hard to call. The CDR3 spans 13 residues. Germline V lookup: CDR1 KGHSH, CDR2 LQKENI. V was trimmed by 2 bases and J by 0 bases, leaving 4 bases between them. CDR3 protein: CASSPDTNYGYTF. The DNA of the CDR3 is TGTGCCAGCTCACCAGACACTAACTATGGCTACACCTTC. Supplemented by reference TRBV18 and TRBJ1-2, the full variable domain reads NAGVMQNPRHLVRRRGQEARLRCSPMKGHSHVYWYRQLPEEGLKFMVYLQKENIIDESGMPKERFSAEFPKEGPSILRIQQVVRGDSAAYFCASSPDTNYGYTFGSGTRLTVV.

This clonotype was seen only a few times. As DNA, the CDR3 is TGTGCCAGCAGCCCCGGACTATCTGCCTACAATGAGCAGTTCTTC. This translates into CASSPGLSAYNEQFF. V is TRBV27 and J is TRBJ2-1; a possible D gene is TRBD2 (6 bases). Looked up from germline, CDR1 is MNHEY and CDR2 is SMNVEV (reference sequence). The CDR3 is 15 residues long. The germline V and J ends were trimmed by 6 bases and 2 bases, with 14 bases remaining between them.

The chain is built from TRBV27 and TRBJ1-1; D may be TRBD1 (6 bases). V shed 2 bases and J shed 7 bases, with 17 bases lying between them. Germline CDR1 reads MNHEY; CDR2 reads SMNVEV (reference sequence). The CDR3 runs 15 residues. The DNA for the CDR3 is TGTGCCAGCAGTTTAAATACAGGGACCTGGGGTGAAGCTTTCTTT. Translation: CASSLNTGTWGEAFF.

This clonotype appeared a few times. The chain employs TRBV6-2 or TRBV6-3 and TRBJ2-1; 7 nucleotides agree with TRBD2. CDR1 and CDR2 (germline): MNHEY, SVGEGT. The CDR3 loop spans 14 amino acids. The junction had 5 bases not matched to a gene; V was cut back by 8 bases and J by 1 base. The CDR3 nucleotides read TGTGCCAGCGAGGGACTAACATCCTACAATGAGCAGTTCTTC. Translating gives CASEGLTSYNEQFF.

V and J are TRBV25-1 and TRBJ1-2; 8 bases are a match to TRBD1. The germline CDR1 and CDR2 sequences are MGHDK and SYGVNS. The ends lost 6 bases at V and 4 bases at J; junction bases unmatched: 1. The CDR3 is 12 amino acids. The DNA of the CDR3 is TGTGCCAGCAGCACAGGGGGCTATGGCTACACCTTC. Protein product: CASSTGGYGYTF.

This clonotype was observed a handful of times. The CDR3: CASSPGTDSSYEQYF. Here the CDR3 DNA reads TGTGCCAGCAGCCCAGGGACAGACTCAAGCTACGAGCAGTACTTC. The chain combines TRBV3-1 with TRBJ2-7, with 7 bases fitting TRBD1. Germline CDR1 and CDR2: LGHDT and YNNKEL (reference sequence). The CDR3 spans 15 residues. V was pared by 4 bases and J by 3 bases, with 9 bases of the junction left unmatched.

The chain has TRBV20-1 and TRBJ2-7, with 9 bases lining up with TRBD2. V gave up 5 bases and J gave up 3 bases; unmatched junction bases: 11. CDR1 and CDR2 from the germline V gene are DFQATT and SNEGSKA (reference sequence). This CDR3 comprises 15 residues. The CDR3 DNA follows: TGCAGTGCTTCCCTGGCGGGGGGGAACTACTACGAGCAGTACTTC. It codes for CSASLAGGNYYEQYF.

J is TRBJ2-5 and V is TRBV2; D not resolved. The V end was cut by 4 bases, the J end by 1 base, with 7 bases between. The CDR3 consists of 13 residues. Germline values: CDR1 SNHLY, CDR2 FYNNEI. The CDR3 is CASSGVIQETQYF. Written as DNA, the CDR3 is TGTGCCAGCAGTGGAGTCATCCAAGAGACCCAGTACTTC.